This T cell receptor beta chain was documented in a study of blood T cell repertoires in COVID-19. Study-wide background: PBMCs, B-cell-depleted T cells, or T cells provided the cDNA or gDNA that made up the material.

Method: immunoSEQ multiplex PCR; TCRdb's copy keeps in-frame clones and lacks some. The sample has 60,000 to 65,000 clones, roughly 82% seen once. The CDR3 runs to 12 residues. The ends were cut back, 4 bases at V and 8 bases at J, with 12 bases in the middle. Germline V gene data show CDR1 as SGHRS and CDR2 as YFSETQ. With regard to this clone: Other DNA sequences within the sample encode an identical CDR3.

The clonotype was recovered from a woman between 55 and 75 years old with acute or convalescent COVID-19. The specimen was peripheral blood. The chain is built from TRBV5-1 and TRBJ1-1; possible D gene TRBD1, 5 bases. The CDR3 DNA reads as TGCGCCAGCAGCCAAGACAGTTCCGAAGCTTTCTTT. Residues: CASSQDSSEAFF.